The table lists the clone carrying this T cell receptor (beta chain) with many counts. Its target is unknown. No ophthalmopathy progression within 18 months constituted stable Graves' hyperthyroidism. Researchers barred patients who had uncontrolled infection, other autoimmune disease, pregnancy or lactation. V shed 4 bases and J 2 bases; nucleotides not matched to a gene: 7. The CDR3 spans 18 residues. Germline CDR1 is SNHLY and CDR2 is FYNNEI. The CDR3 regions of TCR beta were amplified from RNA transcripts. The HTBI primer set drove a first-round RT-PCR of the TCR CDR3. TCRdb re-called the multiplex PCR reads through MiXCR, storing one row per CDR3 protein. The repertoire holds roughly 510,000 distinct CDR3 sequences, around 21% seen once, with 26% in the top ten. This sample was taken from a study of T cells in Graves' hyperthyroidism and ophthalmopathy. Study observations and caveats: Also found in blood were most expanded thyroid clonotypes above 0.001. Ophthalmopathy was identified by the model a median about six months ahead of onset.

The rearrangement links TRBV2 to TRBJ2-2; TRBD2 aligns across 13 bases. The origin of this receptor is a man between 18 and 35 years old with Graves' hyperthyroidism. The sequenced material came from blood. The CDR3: CASSVETSGGLNTGELFF. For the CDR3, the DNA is TGTGCCAGCAGTGTAGAGACTAGCGGGGGGCTTAACACCGGGGAGCTGTTTTTT.